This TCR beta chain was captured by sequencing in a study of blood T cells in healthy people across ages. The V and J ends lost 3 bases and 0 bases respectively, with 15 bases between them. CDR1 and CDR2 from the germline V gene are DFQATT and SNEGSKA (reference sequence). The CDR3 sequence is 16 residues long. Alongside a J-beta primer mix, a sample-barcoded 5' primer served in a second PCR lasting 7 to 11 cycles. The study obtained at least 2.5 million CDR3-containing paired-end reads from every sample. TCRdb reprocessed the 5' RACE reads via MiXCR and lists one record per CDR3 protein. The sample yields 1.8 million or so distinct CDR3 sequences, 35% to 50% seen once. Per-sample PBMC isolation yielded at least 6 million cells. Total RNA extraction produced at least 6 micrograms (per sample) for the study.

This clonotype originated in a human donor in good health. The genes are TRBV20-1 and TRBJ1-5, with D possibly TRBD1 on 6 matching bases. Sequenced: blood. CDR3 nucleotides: TGCAGTGCTAGGTCCGGAAGGGGGGGTAGCAATCAGCCCCAGCATTTT. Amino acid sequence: CSARSGRGGSNQPQHF.